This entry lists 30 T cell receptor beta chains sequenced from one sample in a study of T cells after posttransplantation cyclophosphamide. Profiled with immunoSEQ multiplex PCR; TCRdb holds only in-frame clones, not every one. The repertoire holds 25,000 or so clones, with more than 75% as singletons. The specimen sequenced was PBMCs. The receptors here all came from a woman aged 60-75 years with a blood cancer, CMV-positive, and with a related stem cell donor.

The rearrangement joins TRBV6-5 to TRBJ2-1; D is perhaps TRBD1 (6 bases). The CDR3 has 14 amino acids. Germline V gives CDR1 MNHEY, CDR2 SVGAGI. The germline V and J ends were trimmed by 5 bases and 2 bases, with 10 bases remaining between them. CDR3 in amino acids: CASSGQITYNEQFF. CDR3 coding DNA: TGTGCCAGCAGTGGACAGATAACCTACAATGAGCAGTTCTTC.

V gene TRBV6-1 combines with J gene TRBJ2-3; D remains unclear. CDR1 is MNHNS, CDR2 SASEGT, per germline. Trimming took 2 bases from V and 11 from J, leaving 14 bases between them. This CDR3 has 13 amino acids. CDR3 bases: TGTGCCAGCAGTGAAATTAGCCCCAATATGCAGTATTTT. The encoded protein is CASSEISPNMQYF.

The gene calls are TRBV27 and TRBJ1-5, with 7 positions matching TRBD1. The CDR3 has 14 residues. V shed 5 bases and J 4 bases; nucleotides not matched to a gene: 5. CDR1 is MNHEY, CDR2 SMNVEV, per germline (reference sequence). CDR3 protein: CASSPYRGNQPQHF. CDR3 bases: TGTGCCAGCAGTCCCTACAGGGGTAATCAGCCCCAGCATTTT.

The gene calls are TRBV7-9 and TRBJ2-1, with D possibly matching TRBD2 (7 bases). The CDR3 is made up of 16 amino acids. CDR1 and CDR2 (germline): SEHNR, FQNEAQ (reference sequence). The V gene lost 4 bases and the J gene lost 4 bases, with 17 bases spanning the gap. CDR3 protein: CASSSPSGGGYNEQFF. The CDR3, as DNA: TGTGCCAGCAGCTCCCCTAGCGGAGGGGGTTACAATGAGCAGTTCTTC.

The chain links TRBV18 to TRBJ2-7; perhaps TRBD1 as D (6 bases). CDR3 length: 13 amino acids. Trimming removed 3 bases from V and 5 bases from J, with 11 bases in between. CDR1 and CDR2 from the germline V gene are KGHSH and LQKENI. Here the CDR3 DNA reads TGTGCCAGCTCACCCGGACAGTCTCACGAGCAGTACTTC. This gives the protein CASSPGQSHEQYF.

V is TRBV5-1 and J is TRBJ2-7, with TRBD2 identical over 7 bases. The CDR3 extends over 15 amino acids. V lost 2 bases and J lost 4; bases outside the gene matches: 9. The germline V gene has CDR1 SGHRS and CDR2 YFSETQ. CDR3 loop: CASSFRSGVPYEQYF. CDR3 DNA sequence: TGCGCCAGCAGCTTTAGAAGCGGGGTTCCTTACGAGCAGTACTTC.

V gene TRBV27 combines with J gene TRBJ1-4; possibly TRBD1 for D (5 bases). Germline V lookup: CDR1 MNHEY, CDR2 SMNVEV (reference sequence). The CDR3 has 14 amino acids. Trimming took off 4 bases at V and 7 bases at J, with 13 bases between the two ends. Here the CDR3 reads CASSWEGRSEKLFF. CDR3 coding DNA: TGTGCCAGCAGTTGGGAGGGGAGGAGTGAAAAACTGTTTTTT.

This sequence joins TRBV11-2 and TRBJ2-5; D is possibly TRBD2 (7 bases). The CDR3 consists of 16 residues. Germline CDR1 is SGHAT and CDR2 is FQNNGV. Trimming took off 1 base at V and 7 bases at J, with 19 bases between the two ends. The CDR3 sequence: CASSLVGGGVFGTQYF. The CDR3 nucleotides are TGTGCCAGCAGCTTAGTAGGGGGAGGGGTATTTGGGACCCAGTACTTC. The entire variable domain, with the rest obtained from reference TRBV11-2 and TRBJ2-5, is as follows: EAGVAQSPRYKIIEKRQSVAFWCNPISGHATLYWYQQILGQGPKLLIQFQNNGVVDDSQLPKDRFSAERLKGVDSTLKIQPAKLEDSAVYLCASSLVGGGVFGTQYFGPGTRLLVL.

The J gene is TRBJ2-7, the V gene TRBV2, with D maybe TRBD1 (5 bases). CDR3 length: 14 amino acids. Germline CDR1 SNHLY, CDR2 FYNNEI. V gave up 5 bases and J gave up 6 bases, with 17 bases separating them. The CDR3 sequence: CASSPQGSEGEQYF. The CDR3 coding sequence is TGTGCCAGCAGTCCTCAGGGTTCAGAAGGCGAGCAGTACTTC.

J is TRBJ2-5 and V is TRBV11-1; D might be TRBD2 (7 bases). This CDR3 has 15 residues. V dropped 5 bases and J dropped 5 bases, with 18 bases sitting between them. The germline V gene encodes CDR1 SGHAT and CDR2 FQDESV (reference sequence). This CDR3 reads CASSPEGGLKETQYF. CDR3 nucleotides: TGTGCCAGCAGCCCTGAGGGGGGACTAAAGGAGACCCAGTACTTC.

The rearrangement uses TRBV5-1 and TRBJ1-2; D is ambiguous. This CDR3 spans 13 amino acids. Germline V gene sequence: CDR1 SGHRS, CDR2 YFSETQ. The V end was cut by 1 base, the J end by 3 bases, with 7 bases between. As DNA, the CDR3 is TGCGCCAGCAGCTTGTGGCGGGACTATGGCTACACCTTC. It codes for CASSLWRDYGYTF.

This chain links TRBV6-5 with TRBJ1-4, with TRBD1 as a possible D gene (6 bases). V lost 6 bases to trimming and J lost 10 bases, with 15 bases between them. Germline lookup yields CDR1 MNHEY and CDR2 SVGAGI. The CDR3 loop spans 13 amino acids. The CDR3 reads CASRDSLSGKLFF. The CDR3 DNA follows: TGTGCCAGCAGGGACAGTTTATCGGGAAAACTGTTTTTT.

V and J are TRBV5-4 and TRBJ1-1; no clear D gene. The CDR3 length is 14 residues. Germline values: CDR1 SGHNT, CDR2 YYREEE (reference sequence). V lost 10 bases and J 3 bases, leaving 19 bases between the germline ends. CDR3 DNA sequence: TGTGCCGGGTCCCCCTCGGGAGGAGACACTGAAGCTTTCTTT. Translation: CAGSPSGGDTEAFF. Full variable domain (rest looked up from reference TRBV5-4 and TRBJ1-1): ETGVTQSPTHLIKTRGQQVTLRCSSQSGHNTVSWYQQALGQGPQFIFQYYREEENGRGNFPPRFSGLQFPNYSSELNVNALELDDSALYLCAGSPSGGDTEAFFGQGTRLTVV.

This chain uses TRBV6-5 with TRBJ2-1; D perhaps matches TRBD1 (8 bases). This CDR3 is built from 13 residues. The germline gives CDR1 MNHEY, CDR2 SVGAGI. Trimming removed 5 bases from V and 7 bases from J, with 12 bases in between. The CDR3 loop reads CASSVQGGNEQFF. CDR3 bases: TGTGCCAGCAGTGTACAGGGGGGGAATGAGCAGTTCTTC.

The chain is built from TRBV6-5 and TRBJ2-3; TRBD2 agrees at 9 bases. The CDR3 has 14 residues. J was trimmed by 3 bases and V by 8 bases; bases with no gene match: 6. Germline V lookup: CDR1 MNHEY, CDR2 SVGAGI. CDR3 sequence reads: CASALAGGTDTQYF. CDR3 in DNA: TGTGCCAGCGCCCTGGCGGGAGGGACAGATACGCAGTATTTT.

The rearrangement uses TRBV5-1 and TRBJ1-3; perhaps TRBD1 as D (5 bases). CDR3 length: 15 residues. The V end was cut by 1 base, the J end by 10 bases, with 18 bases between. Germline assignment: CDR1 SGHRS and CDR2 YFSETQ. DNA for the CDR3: TGCGCCAGCAGCTTGTATGGAGGGGAAGGGAAGACCATATATTTT. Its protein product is CASSLYGGEGKTIYF.

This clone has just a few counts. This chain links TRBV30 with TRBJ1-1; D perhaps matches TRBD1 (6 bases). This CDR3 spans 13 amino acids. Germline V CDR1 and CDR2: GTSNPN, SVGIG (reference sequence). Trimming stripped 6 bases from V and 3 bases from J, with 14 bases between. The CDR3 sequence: CACRTAFYTEAFF. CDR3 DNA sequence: TGTGCCTGCCGGACAGCTTTTTACACTGAAGCTTTCTTT.

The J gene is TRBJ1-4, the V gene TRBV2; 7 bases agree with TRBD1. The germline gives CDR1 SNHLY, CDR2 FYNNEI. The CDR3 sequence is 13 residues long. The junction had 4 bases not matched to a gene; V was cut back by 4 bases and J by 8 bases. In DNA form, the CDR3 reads TGTGCCAGCAGTGGACAGGGAAGAGAAAAACTGTTTTTT. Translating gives CASSGQGREKLFF.

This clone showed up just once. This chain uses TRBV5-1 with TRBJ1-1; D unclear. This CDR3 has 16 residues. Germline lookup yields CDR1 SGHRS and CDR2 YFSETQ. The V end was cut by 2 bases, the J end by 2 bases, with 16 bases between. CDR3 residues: CASSFVMGGHNTEAFF. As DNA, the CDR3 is TGCGCCAGCAGCTTCGTAATGGGAGGCCACAACACTGAAGCTTTCTTT.

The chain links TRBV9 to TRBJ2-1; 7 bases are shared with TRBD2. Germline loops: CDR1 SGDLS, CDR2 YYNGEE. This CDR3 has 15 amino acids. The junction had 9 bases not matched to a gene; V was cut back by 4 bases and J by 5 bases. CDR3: CASSPPGTTHNEQFF. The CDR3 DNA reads TGTGCCAGCAGCCCCCCCGGGACTACCCACAATGAGCAGTTCTTC.

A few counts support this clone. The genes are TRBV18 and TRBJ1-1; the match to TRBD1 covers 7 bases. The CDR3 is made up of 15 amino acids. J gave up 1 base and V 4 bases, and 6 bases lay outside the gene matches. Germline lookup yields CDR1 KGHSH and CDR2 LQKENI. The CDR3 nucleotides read TGTGCCAGCTCACTGACCGGGACAGCGAACACTGAAGCTTTCTTT. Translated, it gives CASSLTGTANTEAFF.

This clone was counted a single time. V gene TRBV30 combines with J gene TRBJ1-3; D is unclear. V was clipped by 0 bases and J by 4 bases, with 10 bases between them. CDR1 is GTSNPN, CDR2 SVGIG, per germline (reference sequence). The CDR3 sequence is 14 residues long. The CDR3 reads CAWSVFSGGNTIYF. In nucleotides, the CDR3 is TGTGCCTGGAGTGTTTTTTCGGGAGGAAACACCATATATTTT.

The CDR3 loop is CASGRRVTANSNQPQHF. The CDR3 bases are TGTGCCAGTGGTCGGCGCGTGACAGCAAATAGCAATCAGCCCCAGCATTTT. The chain couples TRBV19 to TRBJ1-5; D is perhaps TRBD1 (5 bases). Looked up from germline, CDR1 is LNHDA and CDR2 is SQIVND (reference sequence). The CDR3 length is 17 residues. V was clipped by 8 bases and J by 0 bases, with 20 bases between them.

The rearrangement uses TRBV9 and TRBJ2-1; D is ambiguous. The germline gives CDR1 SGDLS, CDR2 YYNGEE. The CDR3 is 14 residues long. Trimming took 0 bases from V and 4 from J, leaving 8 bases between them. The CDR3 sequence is CASSVDVLYNEQFF. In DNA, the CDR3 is TGTGCCAGCAGCGTAGACGTGCTATACAATGAGCAGTTCTTC. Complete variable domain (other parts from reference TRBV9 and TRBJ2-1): DSGVTQTPKHLITATGQRVTLRCSPRSGDLSVYWYQQSLDQGLQFLIQYYNGEERAKGNILERFSAQQFPDLHSELNLSSLELGDSALYFCASSVDVLYNEQFFGPGTRLTVL.

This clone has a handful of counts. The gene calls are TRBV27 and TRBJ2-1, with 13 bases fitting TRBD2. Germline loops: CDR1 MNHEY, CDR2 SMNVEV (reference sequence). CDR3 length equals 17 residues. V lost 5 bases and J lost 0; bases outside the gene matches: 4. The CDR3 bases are TGTGCCAGCAGTCTCAGGACTAGCGGGAGCTCCTACAATGAGCAGTTCTTC. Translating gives CASSLRTSGSSYNEQFF.

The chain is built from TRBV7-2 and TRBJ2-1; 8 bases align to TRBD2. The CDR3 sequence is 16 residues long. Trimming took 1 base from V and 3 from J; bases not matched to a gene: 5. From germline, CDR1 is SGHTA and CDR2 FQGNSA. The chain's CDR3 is CASSLVVSGSYNEQFF. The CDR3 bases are TGTGCCAGCAGCTTAGTAGTGAGCGGGAGCTACAATGAGCAGTTCTTC. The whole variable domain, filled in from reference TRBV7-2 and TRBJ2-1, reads GAGVSQSPSNKVTEKGKDVELRCDPISGHTALYWYRQSLGQGLEFLIYFQGNSAPDKSGLPSDRFSAERTGGSVSTLTIQRTQQEDSAVYLCASSLVVSGSYNEQFFGPGTRLTVL.

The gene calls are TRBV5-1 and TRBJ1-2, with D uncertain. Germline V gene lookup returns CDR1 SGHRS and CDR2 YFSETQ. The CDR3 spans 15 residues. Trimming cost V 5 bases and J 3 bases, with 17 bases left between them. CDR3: CASREVSSIDYGYTF. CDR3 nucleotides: TGCGCCAGCAGAGAGGTTTCTAGTATCGACTATGGCTACACCTTC.

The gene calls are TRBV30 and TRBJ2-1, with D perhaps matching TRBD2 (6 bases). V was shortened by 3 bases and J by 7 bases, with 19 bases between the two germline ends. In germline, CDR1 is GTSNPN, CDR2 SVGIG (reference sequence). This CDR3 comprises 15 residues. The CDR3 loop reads CAWRGPERVGNEQFF. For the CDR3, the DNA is TGTGCCTGGAGGGGCCCAGAGCGGGTGGGGAATGAGCAGTTCTTC.

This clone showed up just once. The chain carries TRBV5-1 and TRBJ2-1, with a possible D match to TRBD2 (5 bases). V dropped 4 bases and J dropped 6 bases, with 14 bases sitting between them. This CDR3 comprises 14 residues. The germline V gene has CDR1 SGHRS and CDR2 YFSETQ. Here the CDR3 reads CASSPDEGGNEQFF. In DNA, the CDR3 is TGCGCCAGCAGCCCAGATGAGGGCGGCAATGAGCAGTTCTTC.

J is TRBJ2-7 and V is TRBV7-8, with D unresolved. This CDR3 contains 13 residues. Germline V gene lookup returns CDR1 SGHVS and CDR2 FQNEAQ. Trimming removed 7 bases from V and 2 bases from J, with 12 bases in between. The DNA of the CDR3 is TGTGCCAGCATAAGCGTTTTGACCTACGAGCAGTACTTC. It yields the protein CASISVLTYEQYF. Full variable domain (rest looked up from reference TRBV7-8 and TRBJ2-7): GAGVSQSPRYKVAKRGQDVALRCDPISGHVSLFWYQQALGQGPEFLTYFQNEAQLDKSGLPSDRFFAERPEGSVSTLKIQRTQQEDSAVYLCASISVLTYEQYFGPGTRLTVT.